These 3 T cell receptor beta chains were sequenced from one sample in a study of T cells after yellow fever vaccination. One entry per CDR3 protein, called by TCRdb with MiXCR from the 5' RACE reads. The repertoire holds some 560,000 distinct CDR3 sequences, with less than 20% as singletons. The material sequenced was PBMCs, taken 5 days after the first yellow fever vaccination. The source is a man between 18 and 35 years old who received the YFV17D yellow fever vaccine.

In DNA, the CDR3 is TGTGCCAGCAGCCAGGGCTGGGCCTCCGGGACGGACCTCACAGATACGCAGTATTTT. This translates into CASSQGWASGTDLTDTQYF. The chain joins TRBV14 to TRBJ2-3, with D possibly called TRBD1 or TRBD2 (5 bases each). The CDR3 is 19 residues long. The germline V gene encodes CDR1 SGHDN and CDR2 FVKESK. The V end was cut by 3 bases, the J end by 2 bases, with 24 bases between.

The sample holds a few counts of this clonotype. The chain is built from TRBV7-2 and TRBJ2-5, with 11 bases that match TRBD2. Germline V gene sequence: CDR1 SGHTA, CDR2 FQGNSA. This CDR3 region has 17 residues. V lost 2 bases, J lost 2 bases, and 7 bases stayed unmatched. Written as DNA, the CDR3 is TGTGCCAGCAGCTTAATGTATATAGCGGGGGGGCAAGAGACCCAGTACTTC. As protein: CASSLMYIAGGQETQYF.

The V gene is TRBV5-1, the J gene TRBJ2-2; D perhaps matches TRBD2 (6 bases). This CDR3 spans 15 amino acids. Trimming stripped 4 bases from V and 6 bases from J, with 16 bases between. Per germline, CDR1 SGHRS and CDR2 YFSETQ. The CDR3 bases are TGCGCCAGCAGCCCGGGGGACCGGACCCCCGGGGAGCTGTTTTTT. As protein: CASSPGDRTPGELFF.